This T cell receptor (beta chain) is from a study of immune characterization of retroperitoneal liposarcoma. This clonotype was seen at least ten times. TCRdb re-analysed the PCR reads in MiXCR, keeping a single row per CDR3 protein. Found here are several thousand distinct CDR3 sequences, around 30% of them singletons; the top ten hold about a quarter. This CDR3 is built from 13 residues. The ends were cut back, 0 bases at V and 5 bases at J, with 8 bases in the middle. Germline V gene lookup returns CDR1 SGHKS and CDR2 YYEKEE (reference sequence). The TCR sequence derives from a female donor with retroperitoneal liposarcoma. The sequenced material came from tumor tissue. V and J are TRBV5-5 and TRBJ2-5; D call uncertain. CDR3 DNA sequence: TGTGCCAGCAGCTTGGCCGACGGTGAGACCCAGTACTTC. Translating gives CASSLADGETQYF.